Reported below is one T cell receptor beta chain. Its antigen is not yet known. The junction and the germline gene differ at one end; a read error may be behind it. This record comes from a study of T cell changes during pregnancy in multiple sclerosis (dated by TCRdb to the late 2010s). With respect to the entire study: The study examined how the T cell repertoire changed over the course of pregnancy in women with multiple sclerosis.

CDR1 and CDR2 are read off the germline V gene as SGHTA and FQGNSA. The CDR3 runs 9 amino acids, cysteine and phenylalanine included. Left in the record is the CDR3 DNA by itself, 27 bases read in frame from the first base. Receptor amplification or capture employed the immunoSEQ multiplex PCR assay. As stored in TCRdb, this immuneACCESS dataset retains in-frame rearrangements with V and J assigned. A fraction of the clones does not appear; measured against another copy, unresolved V genes explain less than half of the discrepancy, and the remainder lacks a known reason. Present in this sample are over 40,000 clones, 80% to 95% of which were seen just once. The ten largest make up 0.27% of the sample.

The receptor comes from a female donor with multiple sclerosis, enrolled in a pregnancy study. The material sequenced was CD4+ T cells from peripheral blood mononuclear cells, taken in the second trimester of pregnancy. This chain joins TRBV7-2 to TRBJ1-2; there is no confident call for the D gene. At the DNA level, the sequence is TGTGCCAGCAGCTTTCGCGCCCCCTTC. The encoded protein is CASSFRAPF.